These T cell receptor beta chains were read from a single sample in a study of blood T cell repertoires in COVID-19. Sequencing used immunoSEQ multiplex PCR; TCRdb keeps in-frame clones, though not all of them. This table holds roughly 250,000 clones, around 85% found once. Sequenced input: peripheral blood. These receptors all come from an elderly woman with acute or convalescent COVID-19. The CDR3 runs from the conserved cysteine through the conserved F or W. A D gene is named only where the DNA matches it firmly. Expanded clones get a size class; other rows say once, few or many, or leave the size out.

clone size: few
J gene: TRBJ2-1
D gene: TRBD2
V gene: TRBV10-3
CDR3 DNA: TGTGCCAGCTTAGCGGGGAGCTCCTACAATGAGCAGTTCTTC
CDR3 protein: CASLAGSSYNEQFF

clone size: -
J gene: TRBJ2-3
D gene: -
V gene: TRBV3-1/TRBV3-2
CDR3 DNA: TGTGCCAGCAGCCAACGACACGCAGATACGCAGTATTTT
CDR3 protein: CASSQRHADTQYF

clone size: few
J gene: TRBJ2-7
D gene: -
V gene: TRBV29-1
CDR3 DNA: TGCAGCGTCCTCGACTGGCTTGGCGAGCAGTACTTC
CDR3 protein: CSVLDWLGEQYF

clone size: -
J gene: TRBJ1-5
D gene: -
V gene: TRBV21-1
CDR3 DNA: TGTGCCAGCAGCAAAGTGGTGACTTGGGGCGATCAGCCCCAGCATTTT
CDR3 protein: CASSKVVTWGDQPQHF

clone size: -
J gene: TRBJ2-1
D gene: TRBD2
V gene: TRBV19
CDR3 DNA: TGTGCCAGTAGTAGGGGGACTAGCGGGGACAATGAGCAGTTCTTC
CDR3 protein: CASSRGTSGDNEQFF

clone size: -
J gene: TRBJ2-3
D gene: TRBD1
V gene: TRBV28
CDR3 DNA: TGTGCCAGCAGTTTAACGTTCCAAGGGACAGGGGGGATAGCTGACACAGATACGCAGTATTTT
CDR3 protein: CASSLTFQGTGGIADTDTQYF

clone size: -
J gene: TRBJ2-5
D gene: -
V gene: TRBV7-2
CDR3 DNA: TGTGCCAGCAGCCCTCCGGGGTCTCCAGAGACCCAGTACTTC
CDR3 protein: CASSPPGSPETQYF

clone size: -
J gene: TRBJ1-5
D gene: -
V gene: TRBV12-3/TRBV12-4
CDR3 DNA: TGTGCCAGCAGTTTGAGGGAAACCCAGCCCCAGCATTTT
CDR3 protein: CASSLRETQPQHF

clone size: -
J gene: TRBJ2-3
D gene: -
V gene: TRBV5-4
CDR3 DNA: TGTGCCAGCAGCTTGGTGGGGCTAGATACGCAGTATTTT
CDR3 protein: CASSLVGLDTQYF

clone size: -
J gene: TRBJ2-3
D gene: -
V gene: TRBV5-5
CDR3 DNA: TGTGCCAGCAGCTTGGCGGCGGGGCAGACCTACACAGATACGCAGTATTTT
CDR3 protein: CASSLAAGQTYTDTQYF

clone size: -
J gene: TRBJ1-4
D gene: -
V gene: TRBV5-1
CDR3 DNA: TGCGCCAGCAGCCCAAGTGGGGGGTCAATTAATGAAAAACTGTTTTTT
CDR3 protein: CASSPSGGSINEKLFF

clone size: -
J gene: TRBJ1-1
D gene: -
V gene: TRBV18
CDR3 DNA: TGTGCCAGCTCACCAACACAGCGGGGGTTTACTGAAGCTTTCTTT
CDR3 protein: CASSPTQRGFTEAFF

clone size: -
J gene: TRBJ2-1
D gene: TRBD2
V gene: TRBV19
CDR3 DNA: TGTGCCAGTAGTGGGATCGGGGGGGACTCCAATGAGCAGTTCTTC
CDR3 protein: CASSGIGGDSNEQFF

clone size: -
J gene: TRBJ2-2
D gene: TRBD2
V gene: TRBV6-5
CDR3 DNA: TGTGCCAGCAGCCGACTAGCGCACACCGGGGAGCTGTTTTTT
CDR3 protein: CASSRLAHTGELFF

clone size: -
J gene: TRBJ2-5
D gene: TRBD2
V gene: TRBV3-1/TRBV3-2
CDR3 DNA: TGTGCCAGCAGGCACAGTTGGGACCACGGGGGGGAGACCCAGTACTTC
CDR3 protein: CASRHSWDHGGETQYF

clone size: -
J gene: TRBJ2-5
D gene: TRBD1
V gene: TRBV7-3
CDR3 DNA: TGTGCCAGCAGCTTGACAGGGTCGGAGACCCAGTACTTC
CDR3 protein: CASSLTGSETQYF

clone size: -
J gene: TRBJ2-5
D gene: -
V gene: TRBV7-9
CDR3 DNA: TGTGCCAGCAGCTTAGCGCTATTAGCCCCGGAGACCCAGTACTTC
CDR3 protein: CASSLALLAPETQYF

clone size: -
J gene: TRBJ2-7
D gene: TRBD2
V gene: TRBV9
CDR3 DNA: TGTGCCAGCAGCCCTTCGGGGACTAGCTCGAGGGAGCAGTACTTC
CDR3 protein: CASSPSGTSSREQYF

clone size: -
J gene: TRBJ2-7
D gene: -
V gene: TRBV30
CDR3 DNA: TGTGCCTGGACTGGCGGGCAGATCTACGAGCAGTACTTC
CDR3 protein: CAWTGGQIYEQYF

clone size: -
J gene: TRBJ2-5
D gene: TRBD2
V gene: TRBV11-2
CDR3 DNA: TGTGCCAGCAGCATCGGGTCTAGCGGGGTAGAGACCCAGTACTTC
CDR3 protein: CASSIGSSGVETQYF

clone size: -
J gene: TRBJ2-7
D gene: -
V gene: TRBV15
CDR3 DNA: TGTGCCACCAGCAGAGAGGGGGGTTACGAGCAGTACTTC
CDR3 protein: CATSREGGYEQYF

clone size: -
J gene: TRBJ1-4
D gene: TRBD1
V gene: TRBV27
CDR3 DNA: TGTGCCAGCAGGGTGTCCGGGACAGGCGCCCCAACTAATGAAAAACTGTTTTTT
CDR3 protein: CASRVSGTGAPTNEKLFF

clone size: once
J gene: TRBJ1-4
D gene: TRBD1
V gene: TRBV9
CDR3 DNA: TGTGCCAGCAGCGTAGGAGGGGGCAGTAATGAAAAACTGTTTTTT
CDR3 protein: CASSVGGGSNEKLFF

clone size: -
J gene: TRBJ1-2
D gene: TRBD1
V gene: TRBV11-1
CDR3 DNA: TGTGCCAGCAGCCCACAGGGGAACTATGGCTACACCTTC
CDR3 protein: CASSPQGNYGYTF

clone size: -
J gene: TRBJ1-3
D gene: -
V gene: TRBV7-8
CDR3 DNA: TGTGCCAGCAGCTTAAGAGAAACTGGAAACACCATATATTTT
CDR3 protein: CASSLRETGNTIYF

clone size: -
J gene: TRBJ1-6
D gene: -
V gene: TRBV7-6
CDR3 DNA: TGTGCCAAAAAGCCCGGGACAAATAATTCACCCCTCCACTTT
CDR3 protein: CAKKPGTNNSPLHF

clone size: -
J gene: TRBJ2-7
D gene: TRBD2
V gene: TRBV7-8
CDR3 DNA: TGTGCCAGCAGCTTCACCGGGACTAGCGGGGCCAGCTCCTACGAGCAGTACTTC
CDR3 protein: CASSFTGTSGASSYEQYF

clone size: few
J gene: TRBJ1-6
D gene: TRBD1
V gene: TRBV4-1
CDR3 DNA: TGCGCCAGCAGCCAAGATAACAGGGGGAGGGCACCCCTCCACTTT
CDR3 protein: CASSQDNRGRAPLHF

clone size: -
J gene: TRBJ2-7
D gene: -
V gene: TRBV28
CDR3 DNA: TGTGCCAGCAGTCCCCGGGACACCTCCTACGAGCAGTACTTC
CDR3 protein: CASSPRDTSYEQYF

clone size: few
J gene: TRBJ1-2
D gene: -
V gene: TRBV28
CDR3 DNA: TGTGCCAGCAGTCCCACAGGGCGAGCCGTCATGGGGGGCTACACCTTC
CDR3 protein: CASSPTGRAVMGGYTF

clone size: once
J gene: TRBJ2-3
D gene: -
V gene: TRBV2
CDR3 DNA: TGTGCCAGCAGCCGGGACTTCGCAGATACGCAGTATTTT
CDR3 protein: CASSRDFADTQYF

clone size: -
J gene: TRBJ2-3
D gene: -
V gene: TRBV20-1
CDR3 DNA: TGCAGTGCTAGTAACGCTTTAATTGGAGGGCCGGGGGATACGCAGTATTTT
CDR3 protein: CSASNALIGGPGDTQYF

clone size: -
J gene: TRBJ1-1
D gene: TRBD1
V gene: TRBV5-1
CDR3 DNA: TGCGCCAGCAGCTTGTTTGCAGGGGGACAGGGGGCCGTAAATCGGTTGAACACTGAAGCTTTCTTT
CDR3 protein: CASSLFAGGQGAVNRLNTEAFF

clone size: -
J gene: TRBJ2-6
D gene: -
V gene: TRBV28
CDR3 DNA: TGTGCCAGCAGTTCTGGACAGTCTGGGGCCAACGTCCTGACTTTC
CDR3 protein: CASSSGQSGANVLTF

clone size: -
J gene: TRBJ2-1
D gene: TRBD2
V gene: TRBV19
CDR3 DNA: TGTGCCAGTAGTTTTTTCCGGACCCGGGAGGATGAGCAGTTCTTC
CDR3 protein: CASSFFRTREDEQFF

clone size: few
J gene: TRBJ2-7
D gene: TRBD2
V gene: TRBV4-1
CDR3 DNA: TGCGCCAGCAGCCAGGCTAGCGGGGGCCCTGAGCAGTACTTC
CDR3 protein: CASSQASGGPEQYF

clone size: -
J gene: TRBJ2-3
D gene: -
V gene: TRBV2
CDR3 DNA: TGTGCCAGCCAAACGGGGACTAGCACAGATACGCAGTATTTT
CDR3 protein: CASQTGTSTDTQYF

clone size: few
J gene: TRBJ2-3
D gene: -
V gene: TRBV27
CDR3 DNA: TGTGCCAGCAGTTTAGGGGGGGCCGGGACAGATACGCAGTATTTT
CDR3 protein: CASSLGGAGTDTQYF

clone size: -
J gene: TRBJ1-5
D gene: -
V gene: TRBV9
CDR3 DNA: TGTGCCAGCAGCGTAGAGCCGGGGAAGCCCCAGCATTTT
CDR3 protein: CASSVEPGKPQHF

clone size: -
J gene: TRBJ1-1
D gene: -
V gene: TRBV5-1
CDR3 DNA: TGCGCCAGCAGCTTGGCGGTGAGCACTGAAGCTTTCTTT
CDR3 protein: CASSLAVSTEAFF

clone size: -
J gene: TRBJ1-1
D gene: -
V gene: TRBV19
CDR3 DNA: TGTGCCAGTAGTATGGTACAGGGAAGGGCTGAAGCTTTCTTT
CDR3 protein: CASSMVQGRAEAFF

clone size: once
J gene: TRBJ1-1
D gene: -
V gene: TRBV4-1
CDR3 DNA: TGCGCCAGCAGCCGTGGAGGGTCTGACACTGAAGCTTTCTTT
CDR3 protein: CASSRGGSDTEAFF

clone size: -
J gene: TRBJ1-5
D gene: -
V gene: TRBV12-3/TRBV12-4
CDR3 DNA: TGTGCCAGCAGTTTCGACTTCAATCAGCCCCAGCATTTT
CDR3 protein: CASSFDFNQPQHF

clone size: -
J gene: TRBJ2-1
D gene: -
V gene: TRBV9
CDR3 DNA: TGTGCCAGCAGCGTGAGCACAGGGACCTACAATGAGCAGTTCTTC
CDR3 protein: CASSVSTGTYNEQFF

clone size: -
J gene: TRBJ1-3
D gene: -
V gene: TRBV18
CDR3 DNA: TGTGCCAGCTCAAGGGACAACTCTGGAAACACCATATATTTT
CDR3 protein: CASSRDNSGNTIYF

clone size: -
J gene: TRBJ2-3
D gene: TRBD2
V gene: TRBV4-1
CDR3 DNA: TGCGCCAGCAGCGGAGGGACTAGCGGTAGCACAGATACGCAGTATTTT
CDR3 protein: CASSGGTSGSTDTQYF

clone size: -
J gene: TRBJ2-1
D gene: TRBD1
V gene: TRBV19
CDR3 DNA: TGTGCCAGTAGTATAGATCTATTTGGGACAGGGGCGTCTTTGGGGCAGTTCTTC
CDR3 protein: CASSIDLFGTGASLGQFF

clone size: once
J gene: TRBJ2-1
D gene: -
V gene: TRBV5-1
CDR3 DNA: TGCGCCAGCAGCCTCGCCAGGGAGCAGTTCTTC
CDR3 protein: CASSLAREQFF

clone size: -
J gene: TRBJ1-3
D gene: -
V gene: TRBV2
CDR3 DNA: TGTGCCAGCAGTGATGCAGGGACTGGAAACACCATATATTTT
CDR3 protein: CASSDAGTGNTIYF

clone size: -
J gene: TRBJ1-6
D gene: -
V gene: TRBV25-1
CDR3 DNA: TGTGCCAGTTCCCCGGGCTCCTATAATTCACCCCTCCACTTT
CDR3 protein: CASSPGSYNSPLHF

clone size: -
J gene: TRBJ1-6
D gene: TRBD1
V gene: TRBV5-4
CDR3 DNA: TGTGCCAGCAGCTTGGGACAGGGGAAATCACCCCTCCACTTT
CDR3 protein: CASSLGQGKSPLHF

clone size: -
J gene: TRBJ1-6
D gene: -
V gene: TRBV3-1/TRBV3-2
CDR3 DNA: TGTGCCAGCAGCCAGAGCCTCACTTATAATTCACCCCTCCACTTT
CDR3 protein: CASSQSLTYNSPLHF

clone size: -
J gene: TRBJ2-7
D gene: TRBD2
V gene: TRBV11-1
CDR3 DNA: TGTGCCAGCAGCTTAGCCGGACTAGCGGGGGCCAATTCCTACGAGCAGTACTTC
CDR3 protein: CASSLAGLAGANSYEQYF

clone size: -
J gene: TRBJ1-1
D gene: -
V gene: TRBV28
CDR3 DNA: TGTGCCAGCAGTCCCGTTGCCCCCCCTAAAGCTTTCTTT
CDR3 protein: CASSPVAPPKAFF

clone size: -
J gene: TRBJ1-6
D gene: -
V gene: TRBV5-1
CDR3 DNA: TGCGCCAGCAGCTTGTTCGGACAAGCTAATTCACCCCTCCACTTT
CDR3 protein: CASSLFGQANSPLHF

clone size: -
J gene: TRBJ2-2
D gene: TRBD2
V gene: TRBV30
CDR3 DNA: TGTGCCTGGAGGGGCGGGGGGCGGACCGGGGAGCTGTTTTTT
CDR3 protein: CAWRGGGRTGELFF

clone size: -
J gene: TRBJ1-4
D gene: -
V gene: TRBV18
CDR3 DNA: TGTGCCAGCTCACCGTCTCCAACTAATGAAAAACTGTTTTTT
CDR3 protein: CASSPSPTNEKLFF